These T cell receptor beta chains were read from a single sample in a study of OX40 agonist ivuxolimab in advanced cancers. Repertoires were generated with immunoSEQ multiplex PCR, while TCRdb's copy carries only in-frame clones and drops some. The top ten hold 0.67% of the sample, which has tens of thousands of clones, 88% seen once. Sequenced here: CD4+ or CD8+ T cells sorted from blood, sampled in a trial of the OX40 agonist ivuxolimab. These receptor sequences come from an adult with an advanced solid tumor such as melanoma, head and neck, liver or kidney cancer. CDR3s include the opening cysteine and the closing phenylalanine or tryptophan. The D gene is left open where the match is weak. Expanded clones are given a class, and other clones once, few, many or no size at all.

V gene: TRBV5-1
D gene: -
J gene: TRBJ2-7
clone size: -
CDR3 DNA: TGCGCCAGCAGGCAACGGGACATAACCTCCTACGAGCAGTACTTC
CDR3 protein: CASRQRDITSYEQYF

V gene: TRBV5-1
D gene: -
J gene: TRBJ1-1
clone size: few
CDR3 DNA: TGCGCCAGCAGCTTCGGAGGCACTGGGATGAACACTGAAGCTTTCTTT
CDR3 protein: CASSFGGTGMNTEAFF

V gene: TRBV29-1
D gene: -
J gene: TRBJ1-1
clone size: -
CDR3 DNA: TGCAGCGTTCAGAACACTGAAGCTTTCTTT
CDR3 protein: CSVQNTEAFF

V gene: TRBV5-1
D gene: -
J gene: TRBJ2-6
clone size: -
CDR3 DNA: TGCGCCAGCAGCTTGGAGAGCGGAATGTCTGGGGCCAACGTCCTGACTTTC
CDR3 protein: CASSLESGMSGANVLTF

V gene: TRBV28
D gene: -
J gene: TRBJ1-5
clone size: few
CDR3 DNA: TGTGCCAGCATAAAAGGAAGCACGGGGAATCAGCCCCAGCATTTT
CDR3 protein: CASIKGSTGNQPQHF

V gene: TRBV5-6
D gene: -
J gene: TRBJ2-7
clone size: few
CDR3 DNA: TGTGCCAGCAGCCCTCGAGGCCCCTACGAGCAGTACTTC
CDR3 protein: CASSPRGPYEQYF

V gene: TRBV7-2
D gene: -
J gene: TRBJ1-1
clone size: -
CDR3 DNA: TGTGCCAGCAGCTTGGGGGTCCGGAACACTGAAGCTTTCTTT
CDR3 protein: CASSLGVRNTEAFF

V gene: TRBV5-1
D gene: TRBD2
J gene: TRBJ2-7
clone size: once
CDR3 DNA: TGCGCCAGCAGCTTGGGGCGGGAGGTGAGGTCCTACGAGCAGTACTTC
CDR3 protein: CASSLGREVRSYEQYF

V gene: TRBV5-1
D gene: TRBD1
J gene: TRBJ1-1
clone size: -
CDR3 DNA: TGCGCCAGCAGAGGGAAGACAGGGGGGAACACTGAAGCTTTCTTT
CDR3 protein: CASRGKTGGNTEAFF

V gene: TRBV30
D gene: TRBD1
J gene: TRBJ2-7
clone size: -
CDR3 DNA: TGTGCCTGGAGTGGACAGGGCTACGAGCAGTACTTC
CDR3 protein: CAWSGQGYEQYF

V gene: TRBV27
D gene: -
J gene: TRBJ1-2
clone size: -
CDR3 DNA: TGTGCCAGCAGTTTACGACCATCTAACTATGGCTACACCTTC
CDR3 protein: CASSLRPSNYGYTF

V gene: TRBV6-1
D gene: -
J gene: TRBJ2-2
clone size: -
CDR3 DNA: TGTGCAAGTAAAAAGGCTCAAACTAACACCGGGGAGCTGTTTTTT
CDR3 protein: CASKKAQTNTGELFF

V gene: TRBV5-6
D gene: -
J gene: TRBJ1-6
clone size: -
CDR3 DNA: TGTGCCAGCAGCTTGGATAGGGGAAGCTCCTATAATTCACCCCTCCACTTT
CDR3 protein: CASSLDRGSSYNSPLHF

V gene: TRBV18
D gene: -
J gene: TRBJ2-1
clone size: -
CDR3 DNA: TGTGCCAGCTCAGACGGGACCCCTGCCTACAATGAGCAGTTCTTC
CDR3 protein: CASSDGTPAYNEQFF

V gene: TRBV4-2
D gene: TRBD2
J gene: TRBJ2-1
clone size: -
CDR3 DNA: TGTGCCAGCAGCCAGGAACTAGCGGGAGAATGGCGGGATGAGCAGTTCTTC
CDR3 protein: CASSQELAGEWRDEQFF

V gene: TRBV21-1
D gene: -
J gene: TRBJ2-5
clone size: -
CDR3 DNA: TGTGCCAGCAGCTTAGACGATGGGACACTCCAAGAGACCCAGTACTTC
CDR3 protein: CASSLDDGTLQETQYF

V gene: TRBV7-2
D gene: TRBD2
J gene: TRBJ2-1
clone size: -
CDR3 DNA: TGTGCCAGCAGCCGAGTTGCTGCGGGAGGTAGGGATGAGCAGTTCTTC
CDR3 protein: CASSRVAAGGRDEQFF

V gene: TRBV5-1
D gene: -
J gene: TRBJ2-3
clone size: -
CDR3 DNA: TGCGCCAGCAGCTTGGTGGGTGTAACAGATACGCAGTATTTT
CDR3 protein: CASSLVGVTDTQYF

V gene: TRBV10-3
D gene: -
J gene: TRBJ2-5
clone size: once
CDR3 DNA: TGTGCCATCACAGGGGCAGCCCAAGAGACCCAGTACTTC
CDR3 protein: CAITGAAQETQYF

V gene: TRBV7-2
D gene: -
J gene: TRBJ2-5
clone size: -
CDR3 DNA: TGTGCCAGCAACCAAGGACAGATCCAAGAGACCCAGTACTTC
CDR3 protein: CASNQGQIQETQYF

V gene: TRBV7-8
D gene: -
J gene: TRBJ2-4
clone size: -
CDR3 DNA: TGTGCCAGCAGCTTACAACCCTACAAAAACATTCAGTACTTC
CDR3 protein: CASSLQPYKNIQYF

V gene: TRBV5-1
D gene: -
J gene: TRBJ2-1
clone size: -
CDR3 DNA: TGCGCCAGCAGCTCCATAGGGAGGTACAATGAGCAGTTCTTC
CDR3 protein: CASSSIGRYNEQFF

V gene: TRBV6-5
D gene: -
J gene: TRBJ2-2
clone size: -
CDR3 DNA: TGTGCCAGCAGTGGGATGGGAGCGCTTCACGGGGAGCTGTTTTTT
CDR3 protein: CASSGMGALHGELFF

V gene: TRBV18
D gene: -
J gene: TRBJ1-3
clone size: -
CDR3 DNA: TGTGCCAGCTCACCGTCGGCCAGTCGGGCTGGAAACACCATATATTTT
CDR3 protein: CASSPSASRAGNTIYF

V gene: TRBV7-2
D gene: TRBD2
J gene: TRBJ2-2
clone size: -
CDR3 DNA: TGTGCCAGCAGCTCCTCCAGCGGGAGTGCCCGGGAGCTGTTTTTT
CDR3 protein: CASSSSSGSARELFF

V gene: TRBV9
D gene: -
J gene: TRBJ2-2
clone size: -
CDR3 DNA: TGTGCCAGCACCCCTCGTCTGGGGGACGGGGAGCTGTTTTTT
CDR3 protein: CASTPRLGDGELFF

V gene: TRBV19
D gene: TRBD1
J gene: TRBJ1-1
clone size: -
CDR3 DNA: TGTGCCAGTAGTACCGGACAGGGTAAGGCTGAAGCTTTCTTT
CDR3 protein: CASSTGQGKAEAFF

V gene: TRBV5-1
D gene: TRBD1
J gene: TRBJ1-5
clone size: -
CDR3 DNA: TGCGCCAGCAGCTTGGACTCGTGGGGGGGACAGAAGCATTTT
CDR3 protein: CASSLDSWGGQKHF

V gene: TRBV6-6
D gene: -
J gene: TRBJ2-7
clone size: once
CDR3 DNA: TGTGCCAGCAGTTACTCGGAGGAAAGGGTGTGGTACTTC
CDR3 protein: CASSYSEERVWYF

V gene: TRBV5-6
D gene: -
J gene: TRBJ2-7
clone size: -
CDR3 DNA: TGTGCCAGCACCTCCCGCGGCTTCGGGGACTACGAGCAGTACTTC
CDR3 protein: CASTSRGFGDYEQYF

V gene: TRBV28
D gene: TRBD1
J gene: TRBJ1-2
clone size: -
CDR3 DNA: TGTGCCAGCACCCTAGACAGGGTCTATGGCTACACCTTC
CDR3 protein: CASTLDRVYGYTF

V gene: TRBV30
D gene: TRBD2
J gene: TRBJ2-2
clone size: -
CDR3 DNA: TGTGCCTGGAGTAGCCCACCTTCTAGCGGGAGGTTAACCGGGGAGCTGTTTTTT
CDR3 protein: CAWSSPPSSGRLTGELFF

V gene: TRBV28
D gene: TRBD1
J gene: TRBJ2-2
clone size: -
CDR3 DNA: TGTGCCAGCAGATCCGGGACAGGGGTAATTACCGGGGAGCTGTTTTTT
CDR3 protein: CASRSGTGVITGELFF

V gene: TRBV6-5
D gene: -
J gene: TRBJ1-1
clone size: -
CDR3 DNA: TGTGCCAGCAGTTATGAGGGCGAAGCTTTCTTT
CDR3 protein: CASSYEGEAFF

V gene: TRBV9
D gene: -
J gene: TRBJ2-1
clone size: -
CDR3 DNA: TGTGCCAGCAGTAGGCGACGGGAGCCGGCTTACAATGAGCAGTTCTTC
CDR3 protein: CASSRRREPAYNEQFF

V gene: TRBV23-1
D gene: -
J gene: TRBJ1-1
clone size: -
CDR3 DNA: TGCGCCAGCAGTCAATTTAGTTGGCTATCTACGGGGGGAGGATACTTGAACACTGAAGCTTTCTTT
CDR3 protein: CASSQFSWLSTGGGYLNTEAFF

V gene: TRBV4-1
D gene: -
J gene: TRBJ1-1
clone size: -
CDR3 DNA: TGCGCCAGCAGCCAAGGGCAGGGACTTGAAGCTTTCTTT
CDR3 protein: CASSQGQGLEAFF

V gene: TRBV30
D gene: -
J gene: TRBJ2-1
clone size: -
CDR3 DNA: TGTGCCTGGAGTGTGAGCAATGAGCAGTTCTTC
CDR3 protein: CAWSVSNEQFF

V gene: TRBV30
D gene: -
J gene: TRBJ1-2
clone size: few
CDR3 DNA: TGTGCCTGGAGTTTACAGGGTAACTATGGCTACACCTTC
CDR3 protein: CAWSLQGNYGYTF

V gene: TRBV15
D gene: TRBD2
J gene: TRBJ2-1
clone size: once
CDR3 DNA: TGTGCCACCAGCTTGGGACCCAGCGGGAGTGGGAATGAGCAGTTCTTC
CDR3 protein: CATSLGPSGSGNEQFF

V gene: TRBV5-1
D gene: -
J gene: TRBJ1-1
clone size: -
CDR3 DNA: TGCGCCAGCAGCTTTACAGGTTCGAACACTGAAGCTTTCTTT
CDR3 protein: CASSFTGSNTEAFF

V gene: TRBV4-1
D gene: -
J gene: TRBJ2-6
clone size: few
CDR3 DNA: TGCGCCAGCAGCCAAGGTCAAATTGGTGGGGCCAACGTCCTGACTTTC
CDR3 protein: CASSQGQIGGANVLTF

V gene: TRBV5-1
D gene: TRBD1
J gene: TRBJ2-5
clone size: -
CDR3 DNA: TGCGCCAGCAGCTTGACAGGGGGCAAGGAGACCCAGTACTTC
CDR3 protein: CASSLTGGKETQYF

V gene: TRBV4-1
D gene: TRBD1
J gene: TRBJ1-4
clone size: -
CDR3 DNA: TGCGCCAGCAGCTTTCGATGGACAGGGTCTGAAAAACTGTTTTTT
CDR3 protein: CASSFRWTGSEKLFF

V gene: TRBV5-1
D gene: -
J gene: TRBJ2-7
clone size: -
CDR3 DNA: TGCGCCAGCAGCCGTCAAGGATCCAGCTTCTACGAGCAGTACTTC
CDR3 protein: CASSRQGSSFYEQYF

V gene: TRBV9
D gene: -
J gene: TRBJ2-1
clone size: -
CDR3 DNA: TGTGCCAGCAGCGCCGGGACCGACGCCTACAATGAGCAGTTCTTC
CDR3 protein: CASSAGTDAYNEQFF

V gene: TRBV6-6
D gene: -
J gene: TRBJ2-3
clone size: -
CDR3 DNA: TGTGCCAGCAGACGGGACTTCAGCACAGATACGCAGTATTTT
CDR3 protein: CASRRDFSTDTQYF

V gene: TRBV5-5
D gene: -
J gene: TRBJ2-1
clone size: -
CDR3 DNA: TGTGCCAGCAGCTTGGTGGGCAGGGCAAATGAGCAGTTCTTC
CDR3 protein: CASSLVGRANEQFF

V gene: TRBV5-1
D gene: TRBD1
J gene: TRBJ1-1
clone size: -
CDR3 DNA: TGCGCCAGCAGCGGCAGGACAGGGGGCATCACTGAAGCTTTCTTT
CDR3 protein: CASSGRTGGITEAFF

V gene: TRBV28
D gene: -
J gene: TRBJ1-2
clone size: -
CDR3 DNA: TGTGCCTACCAAGGCCGGGAAATTGGTCAGGGCTACACCTTC
CDR3 protein: CAYQGREIGQGYTF

V gene: TRBV6-5
D gene: -
J gene: TRBJ1-1
clone size: -
CDR3 DNA: TGTGCCAGCAGTACGGGGGAGAACACTGAAGCTTTCTTT
CDR3 protein: CASSTGENTEAFF

V gene: TRBV7-9
D gene: TRBD2
J gene: TRBJ2-7
clone size: -
CDR3 DNA: TGTGCCAGCAGCTTAGGTGGGGCGGGAGGTATCTACGAGCAGTACTTC
CDR3 protein: CASSLGGAGGIYEQYF

V gene: TRBV6-5
D gene: TRBD1
J gene: TRBJ2-2
clone size: few
CDR3 DNA: TGTGCCAGCACCGGGACAGGGAGGACCGGGGAGCTGTTTTTT
CDR3 protein: CASTGTGRTGELFF

V gene: TRBV11-3
D gene: TRBD1
J gene: TRBJ2-3
clone size: -
CDR3 DNA: TGTGCCAGCAGCAGACAGGGTTACACAGATACGCAGTATTTT
CDR3 protein: CASSRQGYTDTQYF

V gene: TRBV27
D gene: -
J gene: TRBJ2-3
clone size: -
CDR3 DNA: TGTGCCAGCAGTTTATCGTGGGCTCTCCTGGATACGCAGTATTTT
CDR3 protein: CASSLSWALLDTQYF